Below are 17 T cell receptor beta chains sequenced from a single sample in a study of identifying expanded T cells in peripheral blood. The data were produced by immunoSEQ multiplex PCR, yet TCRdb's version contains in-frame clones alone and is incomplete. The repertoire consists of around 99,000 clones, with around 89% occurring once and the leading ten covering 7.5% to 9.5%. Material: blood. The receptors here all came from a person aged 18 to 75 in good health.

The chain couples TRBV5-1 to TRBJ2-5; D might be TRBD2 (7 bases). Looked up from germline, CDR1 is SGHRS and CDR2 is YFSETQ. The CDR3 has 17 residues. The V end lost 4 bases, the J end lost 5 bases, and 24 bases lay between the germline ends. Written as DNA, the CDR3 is TGCGCCAGCAGCCTCACTCTGACTAGCAGAGGGGGGGAGACCCAGTACTTC. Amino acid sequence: CASSLTLTSRGGETQYF.

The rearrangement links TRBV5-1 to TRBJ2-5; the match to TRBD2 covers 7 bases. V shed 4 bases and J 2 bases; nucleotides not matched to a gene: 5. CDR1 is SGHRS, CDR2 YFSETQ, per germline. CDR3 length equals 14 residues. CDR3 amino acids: CASSVSSGQETQYF. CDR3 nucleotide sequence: TGCGCCAGCAGCGTCTCTAGCGGACAAGAGACCCAGTACTTC.

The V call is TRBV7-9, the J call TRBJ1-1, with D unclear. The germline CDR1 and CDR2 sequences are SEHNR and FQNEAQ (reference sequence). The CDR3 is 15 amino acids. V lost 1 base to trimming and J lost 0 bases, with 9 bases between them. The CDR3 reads CASSLGGGMNTEAFF. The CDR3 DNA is TGTGCCAGCAGCTTAGGTGGAGGCATGAACACTGAAGCTTTCTTT.

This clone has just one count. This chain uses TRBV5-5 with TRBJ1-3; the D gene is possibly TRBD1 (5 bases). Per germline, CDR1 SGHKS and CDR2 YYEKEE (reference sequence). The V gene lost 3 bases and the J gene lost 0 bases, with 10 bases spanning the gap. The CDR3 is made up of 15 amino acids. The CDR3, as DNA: TGTGCCAGCAGCTCGGGACTGGTCTCTGGAAACACCATATATTTT. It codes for CASSSGLVSGNTIYF. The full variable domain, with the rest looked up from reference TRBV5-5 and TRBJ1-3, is DAGVTQSPTHLIKTRGQQVTLRCSPISGHKSVSWYQQVLGQGPQFIFQYYEKEERGRGNFPDRFSARQFPNYSSELNVNALLLGDSALYLCASSSGLVSGNTIYFGEGSWLTVV.

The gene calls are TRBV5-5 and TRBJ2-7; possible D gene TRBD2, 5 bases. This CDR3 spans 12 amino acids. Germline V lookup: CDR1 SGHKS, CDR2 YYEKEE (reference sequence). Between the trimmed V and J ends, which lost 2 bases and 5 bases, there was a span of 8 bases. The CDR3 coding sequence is TGTGCCAGCAGCTTTGTAGCGCACGAGCAGTACTTC. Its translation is CASSFVAHEQYF.

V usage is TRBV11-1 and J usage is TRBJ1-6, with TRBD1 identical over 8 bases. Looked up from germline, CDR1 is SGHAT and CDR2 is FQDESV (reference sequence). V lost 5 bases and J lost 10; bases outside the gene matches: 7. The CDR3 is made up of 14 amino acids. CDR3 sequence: CASSPDRVGSPLHF. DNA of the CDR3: TGTGCCAGCAGCCCGGACAGGGTAGGCTCACCCCTCCACTTT.

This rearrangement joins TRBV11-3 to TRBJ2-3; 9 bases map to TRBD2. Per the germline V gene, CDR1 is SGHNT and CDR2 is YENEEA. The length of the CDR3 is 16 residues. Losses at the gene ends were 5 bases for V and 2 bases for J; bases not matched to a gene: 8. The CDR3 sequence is CASSKSIAGVTDTQYF. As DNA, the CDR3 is TGTGCCAGCAGCAAATCGATAGCGGGGGTCACAGATACGCAGTATTTT.

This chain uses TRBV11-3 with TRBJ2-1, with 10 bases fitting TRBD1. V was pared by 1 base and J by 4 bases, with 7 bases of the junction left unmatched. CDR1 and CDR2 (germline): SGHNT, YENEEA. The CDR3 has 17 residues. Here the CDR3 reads CASSLGVGTGDYNEQFF. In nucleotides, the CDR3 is TGTGCCAGCAGCTTAGGGGTTGGGACAGGGGATTACAATGAGCAGTTCTTC.

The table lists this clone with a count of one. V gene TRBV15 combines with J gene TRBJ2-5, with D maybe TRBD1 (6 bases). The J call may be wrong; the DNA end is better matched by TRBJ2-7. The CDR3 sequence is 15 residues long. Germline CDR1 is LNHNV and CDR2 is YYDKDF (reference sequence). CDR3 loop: CATSRVGTNSYEQYF. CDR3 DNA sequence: TGTGCCACCAGCAGAGTGGGGACAAACTCCTACGAGCAGTACTTC.

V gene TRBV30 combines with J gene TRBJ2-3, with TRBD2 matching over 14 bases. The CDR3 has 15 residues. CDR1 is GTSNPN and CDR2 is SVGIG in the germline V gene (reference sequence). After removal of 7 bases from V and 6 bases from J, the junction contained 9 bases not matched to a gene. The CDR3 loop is CASRGLAGAADTQYF. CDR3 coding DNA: TGTGCCTCTAGGGGACTAGCGGGGGCCGCGGATACGCAGTATTTT.

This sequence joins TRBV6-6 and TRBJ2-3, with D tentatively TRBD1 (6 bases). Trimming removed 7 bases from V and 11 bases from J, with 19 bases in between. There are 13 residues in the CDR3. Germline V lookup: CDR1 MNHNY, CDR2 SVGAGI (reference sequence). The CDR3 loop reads CASNRWGPSEQYF. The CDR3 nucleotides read TGTGCCAGCAATCGTTGGGGGCCATCGGAGCAGTATTTT.

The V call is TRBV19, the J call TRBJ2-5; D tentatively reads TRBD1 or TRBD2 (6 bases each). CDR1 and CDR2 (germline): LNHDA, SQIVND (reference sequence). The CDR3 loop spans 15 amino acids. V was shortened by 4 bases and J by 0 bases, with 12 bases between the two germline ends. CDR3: CASSKRGVYQETQYF. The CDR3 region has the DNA TGTGCCAGTAGTAAGAGGGGGGTGTACCAAGAGACCCAGTACTTC. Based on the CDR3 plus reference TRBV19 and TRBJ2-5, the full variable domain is DGGITQSPKYLFRKEGQNVTLSCEQNLNHDAMYWYRQDPGQGLRLIYYSQIVNDFQKGDIAEGYSVSREKKESFPLTVTSAQKNPTAFYLCASSKRGVYQETQYFGPGTRLLVL.

CDR3 sequence: CASSSSQTNQPQHF. The CDR3 nucleotides are TGTGCCAGCAGCTCGTCCCAAACAAATCAGCCCCAGCATTTT. The genes are TRBV7-8 and TRBJ1-5; D gene ambiguous. The CDR3 loop spans 14 amino acids. Germline V gene sequence: CDR1 SGHVS, CDR2 FQNEAQ. V was cut by 4 bases and J by 4 bases, with 11 bases left in between.

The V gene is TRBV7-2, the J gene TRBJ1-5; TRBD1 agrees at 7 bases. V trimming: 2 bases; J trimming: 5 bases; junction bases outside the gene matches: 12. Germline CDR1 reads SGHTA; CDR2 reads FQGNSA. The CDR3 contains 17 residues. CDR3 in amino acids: CASSLWGGRQGDQPQHF. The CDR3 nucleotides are TGTGCCAGCAGCTTATGGGGGGGGCGACAGGGCGATCAGCCCCAGCATTTT.

CDR3 DNA sequence: TGTGCCAGCAGTTACCCCGACAGGACCTACGAGCAGTACTTC. Its translation is CASSYPDRTYEQYF. This rearrangement joins TRBV27 to TRBJ2-7; a possible D gene is TRBD1 (6 bases). The germline V gene has CDR1 MNHEY and CDR2 SMNVEV (reference sequence). The CDR3 spans 14 residues. V dropped 4 bases and J dropped 2 bases, with 12 bases sitting between them.

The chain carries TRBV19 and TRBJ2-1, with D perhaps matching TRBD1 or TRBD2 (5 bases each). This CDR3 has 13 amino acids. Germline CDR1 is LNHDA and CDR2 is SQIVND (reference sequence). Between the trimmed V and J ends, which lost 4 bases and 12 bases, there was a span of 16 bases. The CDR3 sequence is CASSTHGGAVQFF. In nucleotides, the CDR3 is TGTGCCAGTAGTACCCATGGGGGAGCGGTGCAGTTCTTC.

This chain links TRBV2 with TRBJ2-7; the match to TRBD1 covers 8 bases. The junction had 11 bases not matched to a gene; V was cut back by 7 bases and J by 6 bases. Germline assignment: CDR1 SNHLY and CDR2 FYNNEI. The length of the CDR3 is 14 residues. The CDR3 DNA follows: TGTGCCAGCACCTCCAGACAGGGGTCAATCGAGCAGTACTTC. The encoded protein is CASTSRQGSIEQYF.